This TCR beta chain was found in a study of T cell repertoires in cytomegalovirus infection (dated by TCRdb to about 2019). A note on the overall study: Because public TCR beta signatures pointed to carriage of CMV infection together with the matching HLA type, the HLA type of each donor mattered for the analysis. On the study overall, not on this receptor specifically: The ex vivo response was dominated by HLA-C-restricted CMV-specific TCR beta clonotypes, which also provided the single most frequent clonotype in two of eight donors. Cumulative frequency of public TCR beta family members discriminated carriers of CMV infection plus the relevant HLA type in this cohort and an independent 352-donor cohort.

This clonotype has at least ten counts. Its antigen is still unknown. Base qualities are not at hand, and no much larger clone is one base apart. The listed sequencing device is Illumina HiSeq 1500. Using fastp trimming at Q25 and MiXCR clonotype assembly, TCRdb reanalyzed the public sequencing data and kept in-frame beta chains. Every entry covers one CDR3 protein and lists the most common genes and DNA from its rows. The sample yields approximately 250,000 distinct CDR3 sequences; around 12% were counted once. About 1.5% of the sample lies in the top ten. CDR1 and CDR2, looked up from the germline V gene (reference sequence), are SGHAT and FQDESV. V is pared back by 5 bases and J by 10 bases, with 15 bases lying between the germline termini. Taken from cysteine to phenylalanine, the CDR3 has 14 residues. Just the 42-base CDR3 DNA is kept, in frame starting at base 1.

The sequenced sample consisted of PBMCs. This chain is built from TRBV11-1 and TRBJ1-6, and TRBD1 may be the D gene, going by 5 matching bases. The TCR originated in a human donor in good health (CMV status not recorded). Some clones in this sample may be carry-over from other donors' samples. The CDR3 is CASSRSAGDSPLHF. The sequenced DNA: TGTGCCAGCAGCCGGTCTGCGGGGGACTCACCCCTCCACTTT.